Listed below are T cell receptor beta chains from one sample, sequenced in a study of cytomegalovirus exposure and HLA in healthy donors. Method: immunoSEQ multiplex PCR; TCRdb's copy keeps in-frame clones and lacks some. The repertoire holds 200,000 to 250,000 clones, 75% to 85% seen once, with 1.2% to 1.5% in the top ten. Sequencing was carried out using PBMCs. The receptors here all came from a girl aged 10 to 17 in good health and CMV-seronegative. CDR3s leave out the opening cysteine and the closing phenylalanine or tryptophan. The order of the fields is J gene, V gene, CDR3 protein.

J: TRBJ2-7
V: TRBV6-1
CDR3: ASSEAGQGAEQY

J: TRBJ2-1
V: TRBV7-9
CDR3: ASSLVRGGGDYNEQF

J: TRBJ1-1
V: TRBV28
CDR3: ASSPMTGPRGMNTEAF

J: TRBJ2-7
V: TRBV6-6
CDR3: ASSYTVEQY

J: TRBJ1-1
V: TRBV12-5
CDR3: ASALSGKQGARAEAF

J: TRBJ2-3
V: TRBV27
CDR3: ASRGGGPTDTQY

J: TRBJ2-5
V: TRBV5-1
CDR3: ASSLVGGAETQY

J: TRBJ1-1
V: TRBV4-2
CDR3: ASSQLDRNTEAF

J: TRBJ2-3
V: TRBV19
CDR3: ASSQTFSGTQY

J: TRBJ2-6
V: TRBV28
CDR3: ASSSLSQPGTGGSGANVLT

J: TRBJ2-1
V: TRBV27
CDR3: ASSQRVNEQF

J: TRBJ2-7
V: TRBV19
CDR3: ASSPGRGYYEQY

J: TRBJ2-1
V: TRBV10-3
CDR3: AISDSPGQGIDNEQF

J: TRBJ2-7
V: TRBV5-1
CDR3: ASSPRQGDYEQY

J: TRBJ1-5
V: TRBV5-1
CDR3: ASSLPGIGWNQPQH

J: TRBJ1-5
V: TRBV7-8
CDR3: ASTNGPQGVGSNQPQH

J: TRBJ1-4
V: TRBV18
CDR3: ASSPTGNEKLF

J: TRBJ2-3
V: TRBV28
CDR3: ASSFPAGGNTDTQY

J: TRBJ2-3
V: TRBV5-4
CDR3: ASSLPPGQGSDTQY

J: TRBJ1-2
V: TRBV27
CDR3: ASVSRLTGGAYGYT

J: TRBJ2-7
V: TRBV5-6
CDR3: ASRGQGSYEQY

J: TRBJ1-5
V: TRBV4-1
CDR3: ASSQDPAGHQPQH

J: TRBJ2-7
V: TRBV7-9
CDR3: ASSGTAGGRVLGYEQY

J: TRBJ2-1
V: TRBV7-7
CDR3: ASSPQAGTSSYNEQF

J: TRBJ2-7
V: TRBV5-1
CDR3: ASSWKRDRPTYEQY

J: TRBJ2-3
V: TRBV2
CDR3: ASMWGGQTDTQY

J: TRBJ2-6
V: TRBV9
CDR3: ASSVAASEGHSGANVLT

J: TRBJ1-2
V: TRBV18
CDR3: ASSPGQNYGYT

J: TRBJ2-3
V: TRBV10-1
CDR3: ASSELAGGPEAQY